This T cell receptor (beta chain) was captured by sequencing in a study of tumor-infiltrating lymphocytes in primary liver carcinoma. Looking at the study overall: Patients of both sexes were 30 to 69 years old.

The germline CDR1 and CDR2 sequences are MNHEY and SVGEGT. The CDR3 consists of 17 residues. The source of the blood RNA was unsorted whole blood, and germline DNA was extracted as well. Peripheral blood, approximately 4 milliliters, was collected prior to surgery. Study-wide points: Relative to blood, tumors carried a significantly larger fraction of the repertoire in their top 250 clones (p = 0.039). Tumor-adjacent and tumor-blood pairs shared less of their repertoires than tumor region pairs shared.

Total RNA (around 0.45 ug) served as template for TCR beta cDNA synthesis primed by a constant-region primer. Slightly modified ARM-PCR served as the procedure for the TCR beta libraries. These libraries came from three rounds of nested multiplex PCR. Rounds one and two of PCR, each of around 9 cycles, were primed with TRBV1-TRBV30 forward primers and a C-beta reverse primer. A single record per CDR3 protein comes from TCRdb applying MiXCR to the multiplex PCR reads. The sample consists of about 310,000 distinct CDR3 sequences, around 50% of them appearing once. As to this clonotype: Its antigen is undetermined. A read error may account for a junction end that differs from germline.

V usage is TRBV6-2 or TRBV6-3 and J usage is TRBJ1-2; D perhaps matches TRBD1 (5 bases). The sample consisted of peripheral blood. This TCR came from a woman aged 30 to 39 with primary liver carcinoma and hepatitis B virus infection. CDR3 loop: CASISLTYPGRDYDYTF. CDR3 nucleotides: TGTGCCAGCATCTCCTTGACTTATCCAGGGAGAGACTATGACTACACCTTC.